These 18 T cell receptor beta chains came from one sample sequenced in a study of CD8+CD57+ T cells in acquired aplastic anemia. It was genomic DNA that served as the template for profiling TCR beta VDJ and CDR3. Each CDR3 protein gets one entry after TCRdb re-called the reads with MiXCR. The profile covers 250,000 to 350,000 distinct CDR3 sequences, with approximately 57% appearing a single time and roughly 8% taken by the ten largest. The sequencing sample was made of sorted CD4+, CD8+, or CD8+CD57+ T cells (not recorded which) from PBMCs. These receptors were taken from a human donor with severe aplastic anemia or a healthy control (not recorded which).

The chain employs TRBV2 and TRBJ2-7; TRBD2 agrees at 7 bases. This CDR3 region has 15 residues. Germline V gene lookup returns CDR1 SNHLY and CDR2 FYNNEI. V shed 2 bases, J shed 3 bases, and the junction held 7 bases outside the gene matches. This chain's CDR3 is CASSEFETSSYEQYF. The CDR3 DNA reads TGTGCCAGCAGTGAATTCGAGACTAGCAGCTACGAGCAGTACTTC.

The chain is built from TRBV15 and TRBJ1-3, with a weak D call TRBD1 (6 bases). V lost 5 bases to trimming and J lost 3 bases, with 17 bases between them. This CDR3 is built from 16 residues. The germline CDR1 and CDR2 sequences are LNHNV and YYDKDF (reference sequence). In DNA form, the CDR3 reads TGTGCCACCAGCGCCCGACGGGGGGCTCGTGGAAACACCATATATTTT. It yields the protein CATSARRGARGNTIYF.

V usage is TRBV7-9 and J usage is TRBJ2-2; possibly TRBD2 for D (5 bases). The ends were cut back, 4 bases at V and 7 bases at J, with 13 bases in the middle. The V gene's germline CDR1 is SEHNR and CDR2 FQNEAQ (reference sequence). This CDR3 is built from 14 residues. The CDR3 bases are TGTGCCAGCAGCTCTCCGCCGGGGATCGGGGAGCTGTTTTTT. It specifies CASSSPPGIGELFF.

V and J are TRBV7-3 and TRBJ2-7; TRBD1 matches 8 bases. Germline loops: CDR1 SGHTA, CDR2 FQGTGA. J gave up 3 bases and V 5 bases, and 9 bases lay outside the gene matches. The CDR3 contains 15 residues. Here the CDR3 reads CASSPRQGSRYEQYF. DNA of the CDR3: TGTGCCAGCAGCCCACGACAGGGGTCTCGCTACGAGCAGTACTTC.

The chain links TRBV29-1 to TRBJ2-1, with 10 bases matching TRBD2. The CDR3 spans 13 residues. Per germline, CDR1 SQVTM and CDR2 ANQGSEA. V lost 5 bases, J lost 7 bases, and 5 bases stayed unmatched. The chain's CDR3 is CSVPSGGPNEQFF. For the CDR3, the DNA is TGCAGCGTTCCTAGCGGGGGCCCTAATGAGCAGTTCTTC.

The chain employs TRBV6-2 or TRBV6-3 and TRBJ1-5; D might be TRBD1 (5 bases). This CDR3 region has 16 residues. Germline V CDR1 and CDR2: MNHEY, SVGEGT. V lost 6 bases and J lost 2, with 17 bases in between. DNA for the CDR3: TGTGCCAGCAGAAGACCCGCAGGGTCTGGCAATCAGCCCCAGCATTTT. Encoded protein: CASRRPAGSGNQPQHF.

CDR3 sequence: CASSRDGNQPQHF. Here the CDR3 DNA reads TGTGCCAGTAGCAGGGACGGGAATCAGCCCCAGCATTTT. The chain is built from TRBV19 and TRBJ1-5; a weak D match, TRBD1 (5 bases). With 6 bases removed from V and 4 bases from J, the gap between germline ends came to 10 bases. The CDR3 covers 13 residues. In germline, CDR1 is LNHDA, CDR2 SQIVND (reference sequence).

This clonotype was picked up one time. This chain links TRBV4-1 with TRBJ2-4; no definite D call. This CDR3 comprises 15 residues. Between the trimmed V and J ends, which lost 0 bases and 4 bases, there was a span of 10 bases. Germline CDR1 reads MGHRA; CDR2 reads YSYEKL. The CDR3 nucleotides read TGCGCCAGCAGCCAAGATCTCGCAGGAAAAAACATTCAGTACTTC. It is translated as CASSQDLAGKNIQYF.

The chain has TRBV29-1 and TRBJ2-7; 10 bases match TRBD2. Losses at the gene ends were 3 bases for V and 4 bases for J; bases not matched to a gene: 6. The CDR3 totals 14 residues. Germline CDR1 reads SQVTM; CDR2 reads ANQGSEA. CDR3 sequence: CSVDIGSGRYEQYF. The CDR3 DNA reads TGCAGCGTTGATATTGGTAGCGGGAGGTACGAGCAGTACTTC.

The chain recombines TRBV20-1 with TRBJ2-5; TRBD2 matches 8 bases. The J segment lost 10 bases and the V segment lost 0 bases, leaving 10 bases of the junction unmatched. Germline V lookup: CDR1 DFQATT, CDR2 SNEGSKA (reference sequence). The CDR3 runs to 14 residues. The CDR3 sequence is CSARDRRLAGNQYF. The CDR3 bases are TGCAGTGCTAGAGATCGGCGCCTAGCGGGTAACCAGTACTTC.

V usage is TRBV20-1 and J usage is TRBJ2-5; a possible D gene is TRBD2 (6 bases). The CDR3 loop spans 13 amino acids. Trimming cost V 3 bases and J 5 bases, with 13 bases left between them. Germline assignment: CDR1 DFQATT and CDR2 SNEGSKA (reference sequence). DNA for the CDR3: TGCAGTGCTAGGGCCGGGAGCAGTGAGACCCAGTACTTC. Protein sequence: CSARAGSSETQYF.

The chain joins TRBV7-2 to TRBJ2-7; TRBD1 matches 9 bases. V dropped 5 bases and J dropped 3; count of bases not matched to a gene: 8. The CDR3 is made up of 15 amino acids. CDR1 and CDR2 from the germline V gene are SGHTA and FQGNSA. The CDR3 sequence is CASSRDGTGIYEQYF. CDR3 nucleotides: TGTGCCAGCAGCAGGGATGGGACAGGGATCTACGAGCAGTACTTC. The complete variable domain, with remaining parts taken from reference TRBV7-2 and TRBJ2-7, reads GAGVSQSPSNKVTEKGKDVELRCDPISGHTALYWYRQSLGQGLEFLIYFQGNSAPDKSGLPSDRFSAERTGGSVSTLTIQRTQQEDSAVYLCASSRDGTGIYEQYFGPGTRLTVT.

For this clonotype: One end of the junction varies from germline; a read error may be responsible. This sequence joins TRBV5-1 and TRBJ2-1; TRBD2 agrees at 11 bases. This CDR3 is 19 amino acids long. CDR1 is SGHRS and CDR2 is YFSETQ in the germline V gene. CDR3 region: CASSFRASGGPVGNNEQFF. The CDR3, as DNA: TGTGCCAGCAGCTTCCGGGCTAGCGGGGGGCCCGTCGGGAACAATGAGCAGTTCTTC.

The V call is TRBV7-9, the J call TRBJ2-1; TRBD1 matches at 8 bases. Per the germline V gene, CDR1 is SEHNR and CDR2 is FQNEAQ (reference sequence). The V and J ends lost 1 base and 4 bases, in that order; junction bases with no gene match: 6. There are 16 residues in the CDR3. The CDR3 nucleotides are TGTGCCAGCAGCTTAGACCCGGGACAGGTTTACAATGAGCAGTTCTTC. Translation gives CASSLDPGQVYNEQFF.

The J gene is TRBJ1-2, the V gene TRBV19; 9 positions match TRBD1. CDR3 length: 16 residues. V was clipped by 4 bases and J by 3 bases; unmatched bases: 9. Germline lookup yields CDR1 LNHDA and CDR2 SQIVND (reference sequence). CDR3 residues: CASSSRDRVLHYGYTF. CDR3 coding DNA: TGTGCCAGTAGTAGCCGGGACAGGGTGCTCCACTATGGCTACACCTTC. Based on the CDR3 plus reference TRBV19 and TRBJ1-2, the full variable domain is DGGITQSPKYLFRKEGQNVTLSCEQNLNHDAMYWYRQDPGQGLRLIYYSQIVNDFQKGDIAEGYSVSREKKESFPLTVTSAQKNPTAFYLCASSSRDRVLHYGYTFGSGTRLTVV.

The rearrangement joins TRBV5-6 to TRBJ2-3, with unresolved D. Trimming removed 4 bases at V and 1 base at J, with 13 bases between. The CDR3 covers 15 residues. CDR1 SGHDT and CDR2 YYEEEE come from the germline V gene. CDR3 sequence: CASSRERLRTDTQYF. CDR3 coding DNA: TGTGCCAGCAGCCGAGAGAGACTCCGCACAGATACGCAGTATTTT.

This clonotype was observed at least ten times. The chain employs TRBV6-5 and TRBJ2-5; TRBD2 is a possible D gene (5 bases). Trimming left V 2 bases short and J 4 bases short, with 5 bases between. Germline V gene data show CDR1 as MNHEY and CDR2 as SVGAGI. This CDR3 has 12 amino acids. CDR3 sequence reads: CASSYEGETQYF. Written as DNA, the CDR3 is TGTGCCAGCAGTTACGAGGGAGAGACCCAGTACTTC.

The chain combines TRBV5-1 with TRBJ2-1; D possibly matches TRBD1 or TRBD2 (6 bases each). V was cut by 0 bases and J by 3 bases, with 13 bases left in between. Germline V gene data show CDR1 as SGHRS and CDR2 as YFSETQ. CDR3 length: 16 amino acids. CDR3 coding DNA: TGCGCCAGCAGCTTGGAATACGGGGGCGACTACAATGAGCAGTTCTTC. This sequence encodes CASSLEYGGDYNEQFF.